Listed here are 20 T cell receptor beta chains from one sample, sequenced in a study of cytomegalovirus exposure and HLA in healthy donors. Amplification used 60 Vbeta primers and 13 Jbeta primers. Produced via immunoSEQ multiplex PCR; TCRdb's table is partial and in-frame only. Recorded here are 130,000 to 150,000 clones; the top ten clones represent roughly 2.7%. The sequencing input was PBMCs. Every receptor here comes from a man between 40 and 49 years old in good health and CMV-seronegative.

In regard to this clone: A junction boundary mismatches the germline segment, possibly from a read error. Additional DNA sequences in this sample encode the identical CDR3. The chain joins TRBV25-1 to TRBJ1-2; TRBD1 aligns across 7 bases. Germline CDR1 is MGHDK and CDR2 is SYGVNS. This CDR3 comprises 13 residues. The CDR3 region is CASSAQGYYGYTF. The CDR3, as DNA: TGCGCCAGCAGTGCACAGGGGTACTATGGCTACACCTTC.

V gene TRBV11-2 combines with J gene TRBJ2-1, with D possibly matching TRBD2 (6 bases). Per the germline V gene, CDR1 is SGHAT and CDR2 is FQNNGV. The V and J ends lost 5 bases and 6 bases respectively, with 20 bases between them. This CDR3 is built from 16 residues. CDR3 nucleotide sequence: TGTGCCAGCAGCGCACCGGGGGTTAGTCTGCGCAATGAGCAGTTCTTC. This codes for CASSAPGVSLRNEQFF.

V and J are TRBV7-3 and TRBJ2-1, with 9 bases that match TRBD1. From germline, CDR1 is SGHTA and CDR2 FQGTGA. CDR3 length equals 15 residues. Losses at the gene ends were 5 bases for V and 4 bases for J; bases not matched to a gene: 6. The CDR3 bases are TGTGCCAGCAGCCTAGGACAGGGGACGTACAATGAGCAGTTCTTC. Translating gives CASSLGQGTYNEQFF. Looking up the rest from reference TRBV7-3 and TRBJ2-1 gives the full variable domain: GAGVSQTPSNKVTEKGKYVELRCDPISGHTALYWYRQSLGQGPEFLIYFQGTGAADDSGLPNDRFFAVRPEGSVSTLKIQRTERGDSAVYLCASSLGQGTYNEQFFGPGTRLTVL.

The chain uses TRBV5-4 and TRBJ1-1, with D possibly being TRBD1 (5 bases). Germline-derived CDR1 and CDR2 are SGHNT and YYREEE (reference sequence). The CDR3 extends over 14 amino acids. V gave up 4 bases and J gave up 5 bases, with 15 bases separating them. The DNA of the CDR3 is TGTGCCAGCAGCGGGTTGGGGGGAGAAACTGAAGCTTTCTTT. Encoded protein: CASSGLGGETEAFF.

V gene TRBV12-5 combines with J gene TRBJ2-7; D gene unclear. Germline V CDR1 and CDR2: LGHNT, FRNRAP. The CDR3 is 12 amino acids. Trimming took off 3 bases at V and 3 bases at J, with 6 bases between the two ends. In DNA form, the CDR3 reads TGTGCTAGTGGTTTTGATAGCTACGAGCAGTACTTC. Protein sequence: CASGFDSYEQYF.

The rearrangement joins TRBV6-6 to TRBJ1-6, with D uncertain. The V and J ends lost 9 bases and 9 bases respectively, with 15 bases between them. CDR3 length equals 13 residues. CDR1 MNHNY and CDR2 SVGAGI come from the germline V gene (reference sequence). CDR3 region: CASNRLVGSPLHF. CDR3 coding DNA: TGTGCCAGTAATAGACTTGTCGGTTCACCCCTCCACTTT.

The chain combines TRBV7-9 with TRBJ2-7; 7 nucleotides match TRBD2. The trim removed 5 bases at V and 7 bases at J, leaving 14 bases unmatched. The CDR3 length is 15 residues. CDR1 and CDR2 from the germline V gene are SEHNR and FQNEAQ (reference sequence). Written as DNA, the CDR3 is TGTGCCAGCAGCCCCCCAGACGGGAGGAAGGAGGAGCAGTACTTC. It codes for CASSPPDGRKEEQYF.

V usage is TRBV13 and J usage is TRBJ1-3; D not resolved. CDR3 length: 17 amino acids. Germline CDR1 is PRHDT and CDR2 is FYEKMQ (reference sequence). With 0 bases removed from V and 1 base from J, the gap between germline ends came to 13 bases. CDR3 DNA: TGTGCCAGCAGCTTAGGCTCTGGGAGTTCATCTGGAAACACCATATATTTT. This codes for CASSLGSGSSSGNTIYF.

The V call is TRBV12-5, the J call TRBJ1-5; 9 bases fit TRBD1. CDR1 is LGHNT, CDR2 FRNRAP, per germline. V was pared by 5 bases and J by 3 bases, with 5 bases of the junction left unmatched. The CDR3 extends over 15 amino acids. In DNA form, the CDR3 reads TGTGCTAGTGGTGCGGGACAGGGCATCAATCAGCCCCAGCATTTT. It encodes CASGAGQGINQPQHF. The variable domain in full, completed from reference TRBV12-5 and TRBJ1-5, reads DARVTQTPRHKVTEMGQEVTMRCQPILGHNTVFWYRQTMMQGLELLAYFRNRAPLDDSGMPKDRFSAEMPDATLATLKIQPSEPRDSAVYFCASGAGQGINQPQHFGDGTRLSIL.

The chain is built from TRBV5-1 and TRBJ2-1, with 9 positions matching TRBD2. V dropped 1 base and J dropped 4; count of bases not matched to a gene: 3. The CDR3 runs 15 residues. CDR1 is SGHRS and CDR2 is YFSETQ in the germline V gene. CDR3: CASSLWRGGYNEQFF. The CDR3 nucleotides read TGCGCCAGCAGCTTGTGGCGGGGGGGTTACAATGAGCAGTTCTTC. The whole variable domain, filled in from reference TRBV5-1 and TRBJ2-1, reads KAGVTQTPRYLIKTRGQQVTLSCSPISGHRSVSWYQQTPGQGLQFLFEYFSETQRNKGNFPGRFSGRQFSNSRSEMNVSTLELGDSALYLCASSLWRGGYNEQFFGPGTRLTVL.

The V call is TRBV15, the J call TRBJ2-5, with 9 positions matching TRBD2. Germline lookup yields CDR1 LNHNV and CDR2 YYDKDF (reference sequence). V was pared by 1 base and J by 5 bases, with 8 bases of the junction left unmatched. CDR3 length: 16 amino acids. The CDR3 protein is CATSRVLAGLGETQYF. In DNA, the CDR3 is TGTGCCACCAGCAGAGTGCTAGCGGGGTTAGGGGAGACCCAGTACTTC.

The gene calls are TRBV7-9 and TRBJ2-3; D possibly corresponds to TRBD2 (5 bases). This CDR3 is 16 amino acids long. V lost 5 bases to trimming and J lost 2 bases, with 17 bases between them. Germline loops: CDR1 SEHNR, CDR2 FQNEAQ (reference sequence). The DNA of the CDR3 is TGTGCCAGCAGCCCCGGAGTAGGGAGTTACACAGATACGCAGTATTTT. As protein: CASSPGVGSYTDTQYF.

V is TRBV6-5 and J is TRBJ1-4, with TRBD1 matching 7 bases. Germline trimming cut 5 bases from V and 8 bases from J; bases unmatched to any gene: 8. This CDR3 is 14 amino acids long. Germline lookup yields CDR1 MNHEY and CDR2 SVGAGI. The DNA of the CDR3 is TGTGCCAGCAGTACGGGACAGTTGGGCGAAAAACTGTTTTTT. As protein: CASSTGQLGEKLFF.

This chain joins TRBV7-9 and TRBJ1-4, with no clear D. CDR1 and CDR2 (germline): SEHNR, FQNEAQ (reference sequence). This CDR3 has 11 amino acids. Trimming pared 10 bases from V and 6 bases from J, leaving 9 bases between. CDR3 loop: CATELDEKLFF. Here the CDR3 DNA reads TGTGCCACCGAATTAGATGAAAAACTGTTTTTT.

The chain employs TRBV5-5 and TRBJ2-2, with D maybe TRBD2 (5 bases). There are 16 residues in the CDR3. The germline V gene encodes CDR1 SGHKS and CDR2 YYEKEE (reference sequence). The V end lost 4 bases, the J end lost 3 bases, and 16 bases lay between the germline ends. CDR3: CASSPHPTRDTGELFF. The CDR3 DNA sequence: TGTGCCAGCAGCCCCCATCCCACTAGGGACACCGGGGAGCTGTTTTTT.

V is TRBV6-1 and J is TRBJ2-1; tentatively, D is TRBD1 (6 bases). The CDR3 runs to 12 residues. Germline V lookup: CDR1 MNHNS, CDR2 SASEGT. V gave up 4 bases and J gave up 8 bases, with 9 bases separating them. The CDR3 protein is CASSAEGDEQFF. CDR3 nucleotides: TGTGCCAGCAGTGCCGAGGGGGATGAGCAGTTCTTC.

Notes on this clone: Compared with germline, one end of the junction differs, possibly owing to a read error. The chain recombines TRBV2 with TRBJ2-2, with D possibly TRBD1 on 8 matching bases. Germline CDR1 is SNHLY and CDR2 is FYNNEI. The CDR3 spans 18 residues. The DNA for the CDR3 is TGTGCCAGCACCGAAGGGAACAGGGGGAGGGCGAACACCGGGGAGCCGTTTTTT. It specifies CASTEGNRGRANTGEPFF.

V gene TRBV2 combines with J gene TRBJ2-2; D remains unclear. The CDR3 sequence is 13 residues long. Germline CDR1 and CDR2: SNHLY and FYNNEI. V lost 7 bases to trimming and J lost 3 bases, with 9 bases between them. The chain's CDR3 is CASTRIYTGELFF. CDR3 in DNA: TGTGCCAGCACCAGGATCTACACCGGGGAGCTGTTTTTT. Combining the CDR3 with reference TRBV2 and TRBJ2-2 gives the whole variable domain EPEVTQTPSHQVTQMGQEVILRCVPISNHLYFYWYRQILGQKVEFLVSFYNNEISEKSEIFDDQFSVERPDGSNFTLKIRSTKLEDSAMYFCASTRIYTGELFFGEGSRLTVL.

The gene calls are TRBV9 and TRBJ1-4; D remains ambiguous. The CDR3 is 16 residues long. Germline CDR1 is SGDLS and CDR2 is YYNGEE. With 0 bases removed from V and 4 bases from J, the gap between germline ends came to 13 bases. The CDR3 sequence: CASSVGGSAGNEKLFF. CDR3 coding DNA: TGTGCCAGCAGCGTAGGAGGGAGCGCGGGTAATGAAAAACTGTTTTTT.

The chain links TRBV9 to TRBJ1-2; TRBD1 matches at 7 bases. The V gene end was trimmed by 7 bases and the J gene end by 4 bases; junction bases not matched to a gene: 10. Germline-derived CDR1 and CDR2 are SGDLS and YYNGEE. This CDR3 is built from 14 residues. The CDR3 is CASSSTGKAYGYTF. In DNA, the CDR3 is TGTGCCAGCTCCTCGACAGGGAAGGCCTATGGCTACACCTTC. The entire variable domain, with the rest obtained from reference TRBV9 and TRBJ1-2, is as follows: DSGVTQTPKHLITATGQRVTLRCSPRSGDLSVYWYQQSLDQGLQFLIQYYNGEERAKGNILERFSAQQFPDLHSELNLSSLELGDSALYFCASSSTGKAYGYTFGSGTRLTVV.